The entry below describes one T cell receptor (beta chain). Other nucleotide sequences from this sample produce the same CDR3. The data are from a study of blood T cell repertoires in COVID-19. Across the study: Acute and convalescent COVID-19 specimens originated in the United States, Italy and Spain. PBMCs, B-cell-depleted T cells, or T cells were the source of the cDNA or gDNA that made up the material.

Patients at the Seattle site were enrolled during active infection and followed longitudinally. Original analysis: It was from reference gene primer amplification that nucleated cell counts were estimated. Produced via immunoSEQ multiplex PCR; TCRdb's table is partial and in-frame only. V and J calls and clone size are copied from that table; D and trimming were computed from the DNA. The sample gives some 390,000 clones, approximately 90% of which show up once; 1.5% to 1.7% is in the top ten. The source material was peripheral blood. The receptor was isolated from a woman aged 40 to 50 with COVID-19, enrolled during active disease.

For the CDR3, the DNA is TGTGCCAGCAGTTTGAGCAGGGATAGCAATCAGCCCCAGCATTTT. It encodes CASSLSRDSNQPQHF. The gene calls are TRBV27 and TRBJ1-5; TRBD1 might be the D (5 bases). V dropped 3 bases and J dropped 0 bases, with 9 bases sitting between them. Per the germline V gene, CDR1 is MNHEY and CDR2 is SMNVEV (reference sequence). The CDR3 length is 15 residues.